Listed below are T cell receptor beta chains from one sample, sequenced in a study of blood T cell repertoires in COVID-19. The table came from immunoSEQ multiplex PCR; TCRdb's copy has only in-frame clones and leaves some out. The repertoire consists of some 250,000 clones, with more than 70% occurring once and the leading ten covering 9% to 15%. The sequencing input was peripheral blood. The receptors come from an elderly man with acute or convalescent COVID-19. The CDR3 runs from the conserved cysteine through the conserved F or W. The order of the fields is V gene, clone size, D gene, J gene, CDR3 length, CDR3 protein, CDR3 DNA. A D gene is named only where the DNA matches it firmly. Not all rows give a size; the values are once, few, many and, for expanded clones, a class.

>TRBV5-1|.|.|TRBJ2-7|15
CASSLEGAGYYEQYF
TGCGCCAGCAGCTTGGAAGGCGCGGGGTACTACGAGCAGTACTTC
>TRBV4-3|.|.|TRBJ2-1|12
CASSQDRFEQFF
TGCGCCAGCAGCCAAGATAGATTCGAGCAGTTCTTC
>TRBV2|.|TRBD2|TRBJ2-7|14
CASRGRGSSYEQYF
TGTGCCAGCAGGGGGCGGGGGAGCTCCTACGAGCAGTACTTC
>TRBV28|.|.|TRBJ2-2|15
CASSSLYRASGELFF
TGTGCCAGCAGTTCCCTATACAGGGCTAGCGGGGAGCTGTTTTTT
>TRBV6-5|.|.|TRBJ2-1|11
CASSNGGEQFF
TGTGCCAGCAGCAACGGTGGTGAGCAGTTCTTC
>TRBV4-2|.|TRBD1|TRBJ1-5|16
CASSIGEGAGNQPQHF
TGTGCCAGCAGCATAGGAGAGGGGGCGGGCAATCAGCCCCAGCATTTT
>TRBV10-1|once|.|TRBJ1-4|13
CASSAGGDEKLFF
TGCGCCAGCAGTGCCGGAGGGGATGAAAAACTGTTTTTT
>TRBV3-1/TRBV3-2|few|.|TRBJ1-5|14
CASSQGRGGQPQHF
TGTGCCAGCAGCCAAGGGAGGGGAGGGCAGCCCCAGCATTTT
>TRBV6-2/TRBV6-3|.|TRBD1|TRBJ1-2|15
CASSYSSDRGYGYTF
TGTGCCAGCAGTTACTCCTCAGACAGGGGGTATGGCTACACCTTC
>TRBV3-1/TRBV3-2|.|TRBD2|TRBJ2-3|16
CASSQAGGRATDTQYF
TGTGCCAGCAGCCAAGCCGGCGGGAGGGCCACAGATACGCAGTATTTT
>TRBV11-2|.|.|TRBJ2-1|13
CASSLGSENEQFF
TGTGCCAGCAGCTTAGGATCGGAGAATGAGCAGTTCTTC
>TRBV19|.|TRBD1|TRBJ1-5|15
CASRTTGENNQPQHF
TGTGCCAGTAGGACGACAGGGGAGAATAATCAGCCCCAGCATTTT
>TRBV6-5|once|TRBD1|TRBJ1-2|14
CATVGDRGNYGYTF
TGTGCCACCGTAGGTGACAGGGGGAACTATGGCTACACCTTC
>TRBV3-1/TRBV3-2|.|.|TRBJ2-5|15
CASSQAHLYQETQYF
TGTGCCAGCAGCCAAGCCCACTTGTACCAAGAGACCCAGTACTTC
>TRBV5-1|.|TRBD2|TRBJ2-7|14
CASSSSAGGVEQYF
TGCGCCAGCAGCTCTTCAGCGGGGGGCGTAGAGCAGTACTTC
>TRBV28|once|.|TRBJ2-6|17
CASSLPLARAGANVLTF
TGTGCCAGCAGTTTACCCCTCGCCCGGGCTGGGGCCAACGTCCTGACTTTC
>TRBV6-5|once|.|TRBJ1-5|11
CASRAIQPQHF
TGTGCCAGCAGGGCCATACAGCCCCAGCATTTT
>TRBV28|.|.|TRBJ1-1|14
CASSSVPLNTEAFF
TGTGCCAGCAGTTCGGTTCCCCTGAACACTGAAGCTTTCTTT
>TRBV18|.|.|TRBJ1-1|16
CASSPRGVTLYTEAFF
TGTGCCAGCTCACCGCGGGGCGTGACGTTGTACACTGAAGCTTTCTTT
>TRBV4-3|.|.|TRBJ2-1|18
CASSQFSWGGAPHNEQFF
TGCGCCAGCAGCCAGTTTTCCTGGGGGGGGGCCCCCCACAATGAGCAGTTCTTC
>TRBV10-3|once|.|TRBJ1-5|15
CAISDGQIGNQPQHF
TGTGCCATCAGTGATGGACAGATTGGCAATCAGCCCCAGCATTTT
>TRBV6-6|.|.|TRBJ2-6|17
CASSRATRLSGANVLTF
TGTGCCAGCAGTCGGGCCACCCGCCTCTCTGGGGCCAACGTCCTGACTTTC
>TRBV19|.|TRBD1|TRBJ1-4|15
CASSPGGSAGEKLFF
TGTGCCAGTAGTCCAGGGGGATCCGCGGGGGAAAAACTGTTTTTT
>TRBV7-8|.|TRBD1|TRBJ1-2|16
CASSPQPLTGGLGYTF
TGTGCCAGCAGCCCCCAACCCTTGACAGGGGGCCTTGGCTACACCTTC